Presented here are 28 T cell receptor beta chains from one specimen sequenced in a study of blood T cell repertoires in COVID-19. The data were produced by immunoSEQ multiplex PCR, yet TCRdb's version contains in-frame clones alone and is incomplete. The sample contains about 270,000 clones, approximately 90% of which appear only once. Sequencing input: PBMCs or T cells enriched from blood (not recorded which). The source of these receptors is a man aged 40-49 years who had been exposed to COVID-19.

V is TRBV27 and J is TRBJ2-5, with 12 bases that match TRBD2. The CDR3 is made up of 15 amino acids. V dropped 6 bases and J dropped 4; count of bases not matched to a gene: 6. The germline CDR1 and CDR2 sequences are MNHEY and SMNVEV (reference sequence). The CDR3 nucleotides read TGTGCCAGCAGCCTAGCGGGAGGGACAATAGAGACCCAGTACTTC. It translates to CASSLAGGTIETQYF.

V usage is TRBV28 and J usage is TRBJ2-1; 9 bases map to TRBD1. The germline gives CDR1 MDHEN, CDR2 SYDVKM. The CDR3 spans 16 residues. V trimming: 5 bases; J trimming: 8 bases; junction bases outside the gene matches: 13. CDR3 DNA sequence: TGTGCCAGCAGTCAAAATCCCGGGACAGGGTCCGATGAGCAGTTCTTC. Translation gives CASSQNPGTGSDEQFF.

The chain employs TRBV6-5 and TRBJ1-1; no clear D. This CDR3 has 12 residues. Germline CDR1 is MNHEY and CDR2 is SVGAGI. Trimming took off 8 bases at V and 10 bases at J, with 17 bases between the two ends. For the CDR3, the DNA is TGTGCCAGCGCTGCGGGAGGGTTCGGAGCTTTCTTT. It specifies CASAAGGFGAFF.

The J gene is TRBJ2-3, the V gene TRBV7-9; a weak D match, TRBD1 (5 bases). Trimming left V 5 bases short and J 5 bases short, with 17 bases between. The CDR3 sequence is 15 residues long. Germline CDR1 is SEHNR and CDR2 is FQNEAQ (reference sequence). CDR3 amino acids: CASSPLGLPGDTQYF. The CDR3 DNA reads as TGTGCCAGCAGCCCCTTGGGGCTACCCGGAGATACGCAGTATTTT.

The V and J genes are TRBV28 and TRBJ2-2; 7 bases agree with TRBD1. This CDR3 is 15 amino acids long. The V segment lost 6 bases and the J segment 6 bases; nucleotides outside the gene matches: 10. Germline V lookup: CDR1 MDHEN, CDR2 SYDVKM. For the CDR3, the DNA is TGTGCCAGCAGATTTTGGACAGGAAAGGCCGGGGAGCTGTTTTTT. Translated, it gives CASRFWTGKAGELFF.

The rearrangement uses TRBV10-1 and TRBJ2-3; 12 nucleotides align to TRBD2. Germline values: CDR1 WNHNN, CDR2 SYGVQD (reference sequence). The CDR3 contains 15 residues. The V segment lost 4 bases and the J segment 3 bases; nucleotides outside the gene matches: 2. The chain's CDR3 is CASSATSGSTDTQYF. The CDR3 region has the DNA TGCGCCAGCAGTGCGACTAGCGGGAGTACAGATACGCAGTATTTT.

As for this clone: The sample holds other DNA sequences that translate to the same CDR3. The CDR3 spells CSASRAYEQYF. The DNA of the CDR3 is TGCAGTGCTAGCCGCGCCTACGAGCAGTACTTC. The gene calls are TRBV20-1 and TRBJ2-7; D gene ambiguous. Trimming took off 3 bases at V and 2 bases at J, with 5 bases between the two ends. The germline CDR1 and CDR2 sequences are DFQATT and SNEGSKA (reference sequence). The CDR3 covers 11 residues.

As for this clone: Other nucleotide sequences in the sample specify the same CDR3. CDR3 sequence: CASSFQGTGELFF. CDR3 nucleotides: TGTGCCAGCAGCTTCCAGGGAACCGGGGAGCTGTTTTTT. The chain couples TRBV7-2 to TRBJ2-2; maybe TRBD1 (5 bases). There are 13 residues in the CDR3. Trimming took off 3 bases at V and 5 bases at J, with 7 bases between the two ends. CDR1 is SGHTA, CDR2 FQGNSA, per germline.

The V gene is TRBV9, the J gene TRBJ2-1, with D possibly matching TRBD2 (6 bases). The germline V gene has CDR1 SGDLS and CDR2 YYNGEE. V lost 8 bases and J lost 0, with 6 bases in between. This CDR3 has 12 residues. The CDR3 sequence is CARAGSYNEQFF. The CDR3 bases are TGTGCCAGAGCGGGCTCCTACAATGAGCAGTTCTTC.

This clone was observed once. The CDR3 sequence: CASSRPRLRRAGGNYNEQFF. In nucleotides, the CDR3 is TGTGCCAGCAGCCGGCCGAGGCTTCGTAGGGCGGGTGGTAACTACAATGAGCAGTTCTTC. The J gene is TRBJ2-1, the V gene TRBV14; tentatively, D is TRBD2 (5 bases). The V end was cut by 4 bases, the J end by 3 bases, with 28 bases between. The CDR3 loop spans 20 amino acids. Per germline, CDR1 SGHDN and CDR2 FVKESK.

This rearrangement joins TRBV5-6 to TRBJ2-1; 7 positions match TRBD2. Germline CDR1 and CDR2: SGHDT and YYEEEE. This CDR3 is built from 15 residues. The V segment lost 4 bases and the J segment 0 bases; nucleotides outside the gene matches: 4. The CDR3 DNA reads TGTGCCAGCAGCCTAGCGGAAAGCTCCTACAATGAGCAGTTCTTC. It yields the protein CASSLAESSYNEQFF.

This clone appeared once. The rearrangement links TRBV24-1 to TRBJ2-1; 7 bases are a match to TRBD1. Germline V gene sequence: CDR1 KGHDR, CDR2 SFDVKD. With 4 bases clipped from V and 4 bases from J, the junction kept 3 bases outside the gene matches. The CDR3 is 14 residues long. Here the CDR3 reads CATSDRGFYNEQFF. The CDR3 DNA reads as TGTGCCACCAGTGACAGGGGGTTTTACAATGAGCAGTTCTTC.

The chain recombines TRBV12-5 with TRBJ1-1, with D perhaps TRBD1 (5 bases). V lost 7 bases to trimming and J lost 0 bases, with 15 bases between them. This CDR3 region has 15 residues. The V gene's germline CDR1 is LGHNT and CDR2 FRNRAP. The CDR3: CASVKDSTLNTEAFF. CDR3 bases: TGTGCTAGTGTCAAAGACAGTACTCTGAACACTGAAGCTTTCTTT.

There are a few counts of this clone. Mismatch with germline at one junction end may stem from a read error. The rearrangement uses TRBV3-1 (or the pseudogene TRBV3-2) and TRBJ2-7; 8 nucleotides match TRBD2. This CDR3 is 14 amino acids long. Germline CDR1 LGHDT, CDR2 YNNKEL (reference sequence). The CDR3 sequence is CASSQNRLFGTSSF. The CDR3 DNA reads as TGTGCCAGCAGCCAAAATAGGCTCTTCGGGACTAGTAGTTTC.

The rearrangement uses TRBV5-1 and TRBJ2-5; 7 bases are a match to TRBD1. The ends lost 4 bases at V and 7 bases at J; junction bases unmatched: 7. Germline V gene sequence: CDR1 SGHRS, CDR2 YFSETQ. The CDR3 consists of 13 residues. The CDR3 is CASSLGTAGTQYF. Here the CDR3 DNA reads TGCGCCAGCAGCCTCGGGACAGCTGGGACCCAGTACTTC. Using reference TRBV5-1 and TRBJ2-5 for the parts outside the CDR3, the full variable domain is KAGVTQTPRYLIKTRGQQVTLSCSPISGHRSVSWYQQTPGQGLQFLFEYFSETQRNKGNFPGRFSGRQFSNSRSEMNVSTLELGDSALYLCASSLGTAGTQYFGPGTRLLVL.

This chain uses TRBV5-1 with TRBJ2-2, with TRBD1 matching over 8 bases. Looked up from germline, CDR1 is SGHRS and CDR2 is YFSETQ. The CDR3 consists of 16 residues. After removal of 0 bases from V and 6 bases from J, the junction contained 7 bases not matched to a gene. CDR3 protein: CASSLEARGPAGELFF. The CDR3 DNA sequence: TGCGCCAGCAGCTTGGAGGCCAGGGGGCCAGCCGGGGAGCTGTTTTTT.

This chain links TRBV14 with TRBJ2-7; D is possibly TRBD2 (6 bases). Germline lookup yields CDR1 SGHDN and CDR2 FVKESK. The ends were cut back, 4 bases at V and 3 bases at J, with 16 bases in the middle. The CDR3 is 15 residues long. The CDR3 sequence: CASSLMWDSVYEQYF. CDR3 sequence (DNA): TGTGCCAGCAGCCTCATGTGGGACTCAGTCTACGAGCAGTACTTC.

The chain combines TRBV12-5 with TRBJ1-1, with D perhaps TRBD1 (5 bases). V lost 0 bases and J lost 4, with 12 bases in between. CDR1 LGHNT and CDR2 FRNRAP come from the germline V gene. The CDR3 spans 15 residues. The CDR3 loop is CASGLVQGVFTEAFF. CDR3 nucleotide sequence: TGTGCTAGTGGTTTGGTACAAGGGGTGTTCACTGAAGCTTTCTTT.

The V and J genes are TRBV28 and TRBJ2-1, with 13 bases identical to TRBD2. CDR3 length: 22 amino acids. V dropped 7 bases and J dropped 0; count of bases not matched to a gene: 21. Per the germline V gene, CDR1 is MDHEN and CDR2 is SYDVKM. In DNA, the CDR3 is TGTGCCAGCACCCCCCCCCGGACTAGCGGGAGAATACGGCAAAGCTCCTACAATGAGCAGTTCTTC. This codes for CASTPPRTSGRIRQSSYNEQFF.

The V gene is TRBV6-5, the J gene TRBJ2-7; D remains unclear. The CDR3 sequence is 13 residues long. CDR1 and CDR2 (germline): MNHEY, SVGAGI. Trimming took off 2 bases at V and 0 bases at J, with 5 bases between the two ends. CDR3 sequence (DNA): TGTGCCAGCAGTTACAGGAGCTCCTACGAGCAGTACTTC. It encodes CASSYRSSYEQYF.

With respect to this clone: Other DNA sequences in this specimen translate into the identical CDR3. J is TRBJ2-1 and V is TRBV5-1; 7 bases agree with TRBD2. The junction had 18 bases not matched to a gene; V was cut back by 5 bases and J by 4 bases. Germline CDR1 is SGHRS and CDR2 is YFSETQ. The CDR3 totals 18 residues. The CDR3 sequence is CASSPGGQVPKGYNEQFF. The CDR3 DNA reads TGCGCCAGCAGTCCGGGGGGTCAGGTCCCCAAAGGATACAATGAGCAGTTCTTC.

This clone showed up just once. The chain combines TRBV19 with TRBJ1-4; 9 bases agree with TRBD1. The junction had 15 bases not matched to a gene; V was cut back by 3 bases and J by 10 bases. This CDR3 spans 17 amino acids. The germline gives CDR1 LNHDA, CDR2 SQIVND (reference sequence). CDR3 DNA: TGTGCCAGTAGTATTGGATCCACAGGGGGCATTCTTGGAAAACTGTTTTTT. It yields the protein CASSIGSTGGILGKLFF.

The rearrangement links TRBV5-4 to TRBJ2-5; tentative D call: TRBD1 (6 bases). The germline gives CDR1 SGHNT, CDR2 YYREEE (reference sequence). V was cut by 6 bases and J by 5 bases, with 14 bases left in between. The CDR3 extends over 13 amino acids. The CDR3 reads CASTLDSSETQYF. The CDR3 DNA reads as TGTGCCAGCACCCTGGACAGTTCCGAGACCCAGTACTTC.

This chain connects TRBV20-1 to TRBJ1-1, with D tentatively TRBD1 (5 bases). Germline CDR1 is DFQATT and CDR2 is SNEGSKA (reference sequence). CDR3 length equals 11 residues. As DNA, the CDR3 is TGCAGCGACAGTTCGAACACTGAAGCTTTCTTT. The encoded protein is CSDSSNTEAFF.

The gene calls are TRBV2 and TRBJ1-6; no firm D call. Trimming shortened V by 7 bases and J by 6 bases, and 10 bases separated the two germline ends. The CDR3 is made up of 13 amino acids. From germline, CDR1 is SNHLY and CDR2 FYNNEI. The DNA of the CDR3 is TGTGCCAGCAATGTGAGGGCTAATTCACCCCTCCACTTT. This codes for CASNVRANSPLHF.

The V gene is TRBV7-9, the J gene TRBJ2-1, with 11 bases aligning to TRBD2. The CDR3 spans 19 residues. Unmatched junction bases numbered 19, after V lost 5 bases and J lost 7 bases. Germline V CDR1 and CDR2: SEHNR, FQNEAQ (reference sequence). Written as DNA, the CDR3 is TGTGCCAGCAGCCCATTCCCTAAAGGCACTAGCGGGAGTTCGAATGAGCAGTTCTTC. Its translation is CASSPFPKGTSGSSNEQFF.

The chain employs TRBV30 and TRBJ1-1; D is unclear. The germline V gene encodes CDR1 GTSNPN and CDR2 SVGIG (reference sequence). The CDR3 contains 14 residues. Trimming removed 0 bases at V and 1 base at J, with 9 bases between. The CDR3 DNA reads as TGTGCCTGGAGTGTATGGACTGCGAACACTGAAGCTTTCTTT. Its protein is CAWSVWTANTEAFF.

This chain connects TRBV24-1 to TRBJ2-7; 9 bases align to TRBD1. The CDR3 length is 14 residues. The germline V gene encodes CDR1 KGHDR and CDR2 SFDVKD. V shed 3 bases and J 7 bases; nucleotides not matched to a gene: 6. CDR3 protein: CATSDHDRGWEQYF. The CDR3, as DNA: TGTGCCACCAGTGATCACGACAGGGGGTGGGAGCAGTACTTC.